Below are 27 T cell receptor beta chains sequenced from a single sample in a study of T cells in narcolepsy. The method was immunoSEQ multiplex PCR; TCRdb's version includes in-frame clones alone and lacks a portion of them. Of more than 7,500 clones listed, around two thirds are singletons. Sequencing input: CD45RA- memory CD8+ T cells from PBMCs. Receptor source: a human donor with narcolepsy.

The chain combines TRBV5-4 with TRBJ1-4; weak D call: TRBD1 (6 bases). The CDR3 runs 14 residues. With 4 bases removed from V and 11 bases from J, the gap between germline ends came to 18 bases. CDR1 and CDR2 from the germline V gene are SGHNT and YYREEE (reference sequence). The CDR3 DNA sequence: TGTGCCAGCAGCGTCTACCGGGACACACAGAAACTGTTTTTT. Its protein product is CASSVYRDTQKLFF.

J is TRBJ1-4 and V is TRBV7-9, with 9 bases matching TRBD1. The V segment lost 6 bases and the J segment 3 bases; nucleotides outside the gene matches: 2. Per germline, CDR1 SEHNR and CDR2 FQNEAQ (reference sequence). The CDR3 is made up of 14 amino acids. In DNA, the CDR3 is TGTGCCAGCAGGGGGGACAGGGCTAATGAAAAACTGTTTTTT. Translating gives CASRGDRANEKLFF. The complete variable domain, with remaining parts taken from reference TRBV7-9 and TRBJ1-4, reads DTGVSQNPRHKITKRGQNVTFRCDPISEHNRLYWYRQTLGQGPEFLTYFQNEAQLEKSRLLSDRFSAERPKGSFSTLEIQRTEQGDSAMYLCASRGDRANEKLFFGSGTQLSVL.

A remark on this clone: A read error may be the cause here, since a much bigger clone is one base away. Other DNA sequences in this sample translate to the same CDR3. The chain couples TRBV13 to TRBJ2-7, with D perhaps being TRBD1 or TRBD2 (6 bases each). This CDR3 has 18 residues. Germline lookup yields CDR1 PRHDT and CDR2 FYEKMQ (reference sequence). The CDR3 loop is CARSSRGIGGPNSYEQYF. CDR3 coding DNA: TGTGCCCGCAGCTCTAGGGGCATAGGGGGGCCTAACTCCTACGAGCAGTACTTC.

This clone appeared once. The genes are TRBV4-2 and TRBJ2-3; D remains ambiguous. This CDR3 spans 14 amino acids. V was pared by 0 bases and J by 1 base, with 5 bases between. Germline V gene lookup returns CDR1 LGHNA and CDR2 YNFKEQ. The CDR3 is CASSQDKGTDTQYF. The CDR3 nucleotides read TGTGCCAGCAGCCAAGATAAAGGCACAGATACGCAGTATTTT.

The CDR3 here is CASSLGGANTEAFF. The CDR3 region has the DNA TGTGCCAGCAGTTTGGGGGGCGCGAACACTGAAGCTTTCTTT. The chain carries TRBV27 and TRBJ1-1, with D possibly TRBD1 on 6 matching bases. The CDR3 runs 14 residues. Trimming removed 3 bases from V and 1 base from J, with 9 bases in between. Germline loops: CDR1 MNHEY, CDR2 SMNVEV (reference sequence).

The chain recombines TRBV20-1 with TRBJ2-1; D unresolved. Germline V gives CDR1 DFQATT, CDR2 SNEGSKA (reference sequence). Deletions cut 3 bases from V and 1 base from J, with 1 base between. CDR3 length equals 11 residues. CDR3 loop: CSARSYNEQFF. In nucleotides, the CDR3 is TGCAGTGCTAGGTCCTACAATGAGCAGTTCTTC.

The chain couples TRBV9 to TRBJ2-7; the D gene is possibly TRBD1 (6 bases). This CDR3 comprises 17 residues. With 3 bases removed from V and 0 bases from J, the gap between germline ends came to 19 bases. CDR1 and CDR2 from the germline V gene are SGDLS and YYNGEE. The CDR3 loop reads CASSEDPNRVNSYEQYF. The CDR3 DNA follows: TGTGCCAGCAGCGAAGACCCCAACAGGGTAAACTCCTACGAGCAGTACTTC. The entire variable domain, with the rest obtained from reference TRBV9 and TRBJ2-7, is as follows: DSGVTQTPKHLITATGQRVTLRCSPRSGDLSVYWYQQSLDQGLQFLIQYYNGEERAKGNILERFSAQQFPDLHSELNLSSLELGDSALYFCASSEDPNRVNSYEQYFGPGTRLTVT.

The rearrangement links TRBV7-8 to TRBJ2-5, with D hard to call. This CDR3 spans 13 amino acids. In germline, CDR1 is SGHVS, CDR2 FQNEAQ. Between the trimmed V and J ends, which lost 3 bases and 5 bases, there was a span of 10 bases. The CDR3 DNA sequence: TGTGCCAGCAGCTTCTATCGTTTGGAGACCCAGTACTTC. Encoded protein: CASSFYRLETQYF.

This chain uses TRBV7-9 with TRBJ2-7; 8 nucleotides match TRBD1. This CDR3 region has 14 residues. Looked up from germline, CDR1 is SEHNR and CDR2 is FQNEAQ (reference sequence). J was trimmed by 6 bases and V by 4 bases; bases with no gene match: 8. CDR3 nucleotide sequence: TGTGCCAGCAGCTCCGACAGGGGTGGAGGCGAGCAGTACTTC. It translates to CASSSDRGGGEQYF.

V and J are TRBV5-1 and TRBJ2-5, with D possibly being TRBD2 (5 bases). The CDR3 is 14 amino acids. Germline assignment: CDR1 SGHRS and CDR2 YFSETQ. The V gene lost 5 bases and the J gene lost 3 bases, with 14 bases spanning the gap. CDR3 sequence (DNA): TGCGCCAGCAGACTTATCGCGGGTGAAGAGACCCAGTACTTC. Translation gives CASRLIAGEETQYF. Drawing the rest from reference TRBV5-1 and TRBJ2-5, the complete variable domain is KAGVTQTPRYLIKTRGQQVTLSCSPISGHRSVSWYQQTPGQGLQFLFEYFSETQRNKGNFPGRFSGRQFSNSRSEMNVSTLELGDSALYLCASRLIAGEETQYFGPGTRLLVL.

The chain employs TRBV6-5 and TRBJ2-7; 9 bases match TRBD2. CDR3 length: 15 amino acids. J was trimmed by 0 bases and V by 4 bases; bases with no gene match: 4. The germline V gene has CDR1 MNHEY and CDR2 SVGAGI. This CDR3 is CASSLLAGSSYEQYF. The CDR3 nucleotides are TGTGCCAGCAGTTTGCTAGCGGGGAGCTCCTACGAGCAGTACTTC.

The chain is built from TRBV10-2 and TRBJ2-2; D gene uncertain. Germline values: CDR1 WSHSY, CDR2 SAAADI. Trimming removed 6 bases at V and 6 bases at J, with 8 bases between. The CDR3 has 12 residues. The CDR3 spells CASRGIAGELFF. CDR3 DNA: TGCGCCAGCAGGGGTATCGCCGGGGAGCTGTTTTTT.

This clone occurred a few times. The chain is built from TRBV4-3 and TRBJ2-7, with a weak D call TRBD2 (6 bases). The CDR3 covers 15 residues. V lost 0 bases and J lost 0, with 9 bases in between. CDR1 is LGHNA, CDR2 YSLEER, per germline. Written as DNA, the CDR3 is TGCGCCAGCAGCCAAGATCCCGGGAGCTCCTACGAGCAGTACTTC. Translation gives CASSQDPGSSYEQYF.

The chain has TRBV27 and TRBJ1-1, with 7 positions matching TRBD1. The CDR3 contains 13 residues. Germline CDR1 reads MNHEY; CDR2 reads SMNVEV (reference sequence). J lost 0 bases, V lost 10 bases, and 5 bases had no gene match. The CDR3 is CATKGQMNTEAFF. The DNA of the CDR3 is TGTGCCACCAAGGGACAGATGAACACTGAAGCTTTCTTT.

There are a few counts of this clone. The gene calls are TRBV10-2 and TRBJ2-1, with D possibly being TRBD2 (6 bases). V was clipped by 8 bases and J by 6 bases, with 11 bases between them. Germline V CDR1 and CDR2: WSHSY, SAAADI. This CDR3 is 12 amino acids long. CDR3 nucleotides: TGCGCCAGCCTAGAGACTAGCAATGAGCAGTTCTTC. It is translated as CASLETSNEQFF.

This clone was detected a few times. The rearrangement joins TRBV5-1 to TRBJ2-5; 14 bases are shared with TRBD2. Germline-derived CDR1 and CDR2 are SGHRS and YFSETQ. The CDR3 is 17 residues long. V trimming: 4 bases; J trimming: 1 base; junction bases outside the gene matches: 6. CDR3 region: CASSTGTSGGSQETQYF. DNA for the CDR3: TGCGCCAGCAGCACCGGGACTAGCGGGGGCTCCCAAGAGACCCAGTACTTC.

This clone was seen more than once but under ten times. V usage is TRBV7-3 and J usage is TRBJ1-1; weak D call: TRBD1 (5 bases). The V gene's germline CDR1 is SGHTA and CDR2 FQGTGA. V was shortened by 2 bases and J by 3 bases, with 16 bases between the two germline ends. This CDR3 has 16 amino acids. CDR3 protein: CASSLALHMGDTEAFF. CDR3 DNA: TGTGCCAGCAGCTTAGCCCTCCACATGGGGGACACTGAAGCTTTCTTT.

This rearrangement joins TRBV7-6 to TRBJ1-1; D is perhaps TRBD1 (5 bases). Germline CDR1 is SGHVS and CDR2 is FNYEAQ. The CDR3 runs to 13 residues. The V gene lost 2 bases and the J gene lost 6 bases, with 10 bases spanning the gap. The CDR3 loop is CASSLTGGAEAFF. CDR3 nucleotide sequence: TGTGCCAGCAGCTTAACGGGGGGGGCTGAAGCTTTCTTT.

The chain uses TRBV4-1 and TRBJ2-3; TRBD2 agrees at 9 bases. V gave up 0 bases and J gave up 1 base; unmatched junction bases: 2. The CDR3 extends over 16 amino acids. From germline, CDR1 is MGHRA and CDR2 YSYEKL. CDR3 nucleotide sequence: TGCGCCAGCAGCCAAGATCCTAGCGGGGGCACAGATACGCAGTATTTT. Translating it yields CASSQDPSGGTDTQYF.

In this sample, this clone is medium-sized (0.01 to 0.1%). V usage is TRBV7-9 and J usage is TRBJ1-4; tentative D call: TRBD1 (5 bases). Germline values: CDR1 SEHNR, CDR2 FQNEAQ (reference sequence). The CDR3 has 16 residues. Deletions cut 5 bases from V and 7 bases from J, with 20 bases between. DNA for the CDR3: TGTGCCAGCAGCGCCTACTCGGGCGGGGCTGGTGAAAAACTGTTTTTT. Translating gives CASSAYSGGAGEKLFF.

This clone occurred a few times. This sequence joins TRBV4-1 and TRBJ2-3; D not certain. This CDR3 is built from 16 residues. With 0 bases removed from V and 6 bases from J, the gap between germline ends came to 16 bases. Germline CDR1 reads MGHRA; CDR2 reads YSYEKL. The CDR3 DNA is TGCGCCAGCAGCCAAGATAGAGGCCCTGAGAGTGATACGCAGTATTTT. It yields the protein CASSQDRGPESDTQYF.

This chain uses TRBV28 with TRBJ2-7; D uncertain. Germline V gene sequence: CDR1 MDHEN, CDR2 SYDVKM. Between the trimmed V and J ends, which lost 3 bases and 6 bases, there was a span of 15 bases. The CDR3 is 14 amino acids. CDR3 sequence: CASSFGGEGSEQYF. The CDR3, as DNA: TGTGCCAGCAGTTTCGGTGGGGAAGGTTCCGAGCAGTACTTC. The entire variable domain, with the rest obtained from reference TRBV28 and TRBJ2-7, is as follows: DVKVTQSSRYLVKRTGEKVFLECVQDMDHENMFWYRQDPGLGLRLIYFSYDVKMKEKGDIPEGYSVSREKKERFSLILESASTNQTSMYLCASSFGGEGSEQYFGPGTRLTVT.

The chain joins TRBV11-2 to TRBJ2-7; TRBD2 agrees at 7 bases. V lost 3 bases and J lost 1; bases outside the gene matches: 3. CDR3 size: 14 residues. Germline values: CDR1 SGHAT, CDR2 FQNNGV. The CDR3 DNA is TGTGCCAGCAGCTTGGGAGGGAAATCCTACGAGCAGTACTTC. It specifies CASSLGGKSYEQYF.

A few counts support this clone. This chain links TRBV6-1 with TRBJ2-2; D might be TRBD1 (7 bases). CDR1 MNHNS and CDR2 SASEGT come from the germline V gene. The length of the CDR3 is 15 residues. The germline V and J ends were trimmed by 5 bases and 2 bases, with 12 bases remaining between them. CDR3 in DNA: TGTGCCAGCAGTCTCAGGGGGGAAAACACCGGGGAGCTGTTTTTT. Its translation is CASSLRGENTGELFF.

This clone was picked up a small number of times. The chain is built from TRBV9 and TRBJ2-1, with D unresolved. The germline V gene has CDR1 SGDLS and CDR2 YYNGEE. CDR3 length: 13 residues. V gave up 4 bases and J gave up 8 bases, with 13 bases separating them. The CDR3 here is CASSPVLRDEQFF. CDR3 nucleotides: TGTGCCAGCAGCCCTGTGCTTCGGGATGAGCAGTTCTTC.

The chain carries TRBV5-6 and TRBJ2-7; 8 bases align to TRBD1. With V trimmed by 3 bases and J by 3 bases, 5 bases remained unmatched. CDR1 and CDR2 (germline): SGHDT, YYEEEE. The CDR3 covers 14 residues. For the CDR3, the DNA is TGTGCCAGCAGCTGGGGGACAGGTCACTACGAGCAGTACTTC. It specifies CASSWGTGHYEQYF.

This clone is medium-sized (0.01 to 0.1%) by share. CDR3 coding DNA: TGTGCCAGCAGCAGGGGTCAGGGTTTGAACACTGAAGCTTTCTTT. It specifies CASSRGQGLNTEAFF. The chain combines TRBV7-8 with TRBJ1-1; tentative D call: TRBD1 (5 bases). There are 15 residues in the CDR3. V gave up 5 bases and J gave up 0 bases, with 13 bases separating them. Germline assignment: CDR1 SGHVS and CDR2 FQNEAQ.